This T cell receptor (beta chain) emerged from a study of CD8 T cells in ankylosing spondylitis. General observations from the study: Relatively rare in peripheral blood, disease-linked clones were also CD8+. Clones tied to disease were said to be significantly enriched in matched ankylosing spondylitis synovial fluid.

This clonotype has a count of ten or more. Its antigen is still unknown. Libraries of TCR beta came from quantitative 5'-RACE with molecular barcodes. TCRdb re-analysed the 5' RACE reads in MiXCR, keeping a single row per CDR3 protein. Seen here are 160,000 or so distinct CDR3 sequences, roughly 10% observed once, and the top ten hold around 15%. Trimming shortened V by 5 bases and J by 2 bases, and 23 bases separated the two germline ends. Germline V gene sequence: CDR1 SGHVS, CDR2 FNYEAQ. This CDR3 comprises 18 residues. The sample taken for sequencing was blood, either unsorted or a sorted T cell fraction (not recorded which). The source of this sequence is a female donor with ankylosing spondylitis or in good health (not recorded which). The chain employs TRBV7-6 and TRBJ2-3; D remains unclear. CDR3 in amino acids: CASSPFIQRTNLTDTQYF. Written as DNA, the CDR3 is TGTGCCAGCAGCCCTTTTATCCAGCGCACGAATCTCACAGATACGCAGTATTTT.